These 16 T cell receptor beta chains came from one sample sequenced in a study of CD8+ T cells in alopecia areata. Treatment described: oral pan-JAK inhibitor, 5-10 mg twice daily. Sequencing templates came from extracted RNA that was reverse transcribed into cDNA. Measured with immunoSEQ multiplex PCR; TCRdb has only the in-frame clones, and not every one. The sample records over 200,000 clones, under 70% being singletons. The input for sequencing was CD4+ T cells sorted from blood, taken at week 4, from a patient treated with tofacitinib. These receptor sequences come from a human donor with alopecia areata.

This clone was detected only a few times. The chain is built from TRBV10-3 and TRBJ2-1; D could derive from TRBD1 or TRBD2 (5 bases each). The CDR3 is made up of 13 amino acids. Per germline, CDR1 ENHRY and CDR2 SYGVKD. V gave up 6 bases and J gave up 7 bases, with 13 bases separating them. DNA for the CDR3: TGTGCCATCAGCCAGCAGGGACGGAATGAGCAGTTCTTC. Residues: CAISQQGRNEQFF.

This clone was found once. This sequence joins TRBV30 and TRBJ1-1, with D uncertain. V lost 0 bases, J lost 5 bases, and 10 bases lay in between. Germline V gene data show CDR1 as GTSNPN and CDR2 as SVGIG (reference sequence). The CDR3 has 13 residues. In DNA form, the CDR3 reads TGTGCCTGGAGTGTAACGAGGGAAACTGAAGCTTTCTTT. Protein: CAWSVTRETEAFF.

The chain carries TRBV10-3 and TRBJ1-1, with 7 bases identical to TRBD1. Trimming removed 10 bases from V and 0 bases from J; junction bases left unmatched: 5. CDR3 size: 13 residues. Germline V lookup: CDR1 ENHRY, CDR2 SYGVKD. For the CDR3, the DNA is TGTGCCACACAGGGGTGGATGAACACTGAAGCTTTCTTT. Translating gives CATQGWMNTEAFF.

The genes are TRBV30 and TRBJ2-3, with D unresolved. The V gene's germline CDR1 is GTSNPN and CDR2 SVGIG (reference sequence). CDR3 length: 14 residues. Trimming pared 1 base from V and 1 base from J, leaving 9 bases between. CDR3: CAWSGKGGTDTQYF. Written as DNA, the CDR3 is TGTGCCTGGAGTGGTAAGGGTGGCACAGATACGCAGTATTTT. Full variable domain (rest looked up from reference TRBV30 and TRBJ2-3): SQTIHQWPATLVQPVGSPLSLECTVEGTSNPNLYWYRQAAGRGLQLLFYSVGIGQISSEVPQNLSASRPQDRQFILSSKKLLLSDSGFYLCAWSGKGGTDTQYFGPGTRLTVL.

The gene calls are TRBV27 and TRBJ2-7; the D call may be TRBD1 or TRBD2 (6 bases each). V lost 3 bases and J 6 bases, leaving 18 bases between the germline ends. The CDR3 is 15 residues long. CDR1 and CDR2 from the germline V gene are MNHEY and SMNVEV (reference sequence). Here the CDR3 DNA reads TGTGCCAGCAGTTTGAGAGGGGGGCGCGGGGCCGAGCAGTACTTC. This sequence encodes CASSLRGGRGAEQYF.

This clone appeared a few times. J is TRBJ1-5 and V is TRBV15; TRBD1 is a possible D gene (5 bases). V was clipped by 4 bases and J by 5 bases, with 15 bases between them. The CDR3 is made up of 15 amino acids. In germline, CDR1 is LNHNV, CDR2 YYDKDF (reference sequence). CDR3 DNA sequence: TGTGCCACCAGCATTGCCCCCGCCAGGGATCAGCCCCAGCATTTT. It specifies CATSIAPARDQPQHF.

The V call is TRBV6-5, the J call TRBJ2-3, with D possibly matching TRBD2 (7 bases). This CDR3 contains 15 residues. Germline V gene data show CDR1 as MNHEY and CDR2 as SVGAGI. Trimming stripped 5 bases from V and 2 bases from J, with 14 bases between. For the CDR3, the DNA is TGTGCCAGCAGTCCCGCGGGGGCGCCCACAGATACGCAGTATTTT. It is translated as CASSPAGAPTDTQYF.

This clone has only a few counts. This chain uses TRBV27 with TRBJ2-7; the D gene could be TRBD1 or TRBD2 (5 bases each). The V gene lost 5 bases and the J gene lost 7 bases, with 18 bases spanning the gap. Germline CDR1 MNHEY, CDR2 SMNVEV (reference sequence). There are 14 residues in the CDR3. CDR3 DNA sequence: TGTGCCAGCAGTCTACGACCCGGGACGAGAGAGCAGTACTTC. As protein: CASSLRPGTREQYF.

This clone was picked up a small number of times. The J gene is TRBJ2-3, the V gene TRBV30; D might be TRBD2 (5 bases). Trimming left V 4 bases short and J 11 bases short, with 13 bases between. Germline-derived CDR1 and CDR2 are GTSNPN and SVGIG (reference sequence). The CDR3 runs 11 residues. The DNA of the CDR3 is TGTGCCTGGACAACTAGGATAAGGCAGTATTTT. It encodes CAWTTRIRQYF. Combining the CDR3 with reference TRBV30 and TRBJ2-3 gives the whole variable domain SQTIHQWPATLVQPVGSPLSLECTVEGTSNPNLYWYRQAAGRGLQLLFYSVGIGQISSEVPQNLSASRPQDRQFILSSKKLLLSDSGFYLCAWTTRIRQYFGPGTRLTVL.

The rearrangement links TRBV4-1 to TRBJ1-1; D is unresolved. CDR1 is MGHRA, CDR2 YSYEKL, per germline. The V and J ends lost 4 bases and 7 bases respectively, with 16 bases between them. The CDR3 covers 14 residues. The CDR3 sequence is CASSPHGVVGEAFF. As DNA, the CDR3 is TGCGCCAGCAGCCCCCACGGGGTTGTAGGTGAAGCTTTCTTT.

The chain combines TRBV30 with TRBJ2-2, with D perhaps assigned TRBD1 or TRBD2 (5 bases each). Between the trimmed V and J ends, which lost 2 bases and 5 bases, there was a span of 21 bases. This CDR3 has 17 residues. CDR1 is GTSNPN and CDR2 is SVGIG in the germline V gene (reference sequence). CDR3 bases: TGTGCCTGGAGTCCCCTGGGGGACGCAAAGAGGACCGGGGAGCTGTTTTTT. Amino acids: CAWSPLGDAKRTGELFF. The variable domain in full, completed from reference TRBV30 and TRBJ2-2, reads SQTIHQWPATLVQPVGSPLSLECTVEGTSNPNLYWYRQAAGRGLQLLFYSVGIGQISSEVPQNLSASRPQDRQFILSSKKLLLSDSGFYLCAWSPLGDAKRTGELFFGEGSRLTVL.

V usage is TRBV15 and J usage is TRBJ2-4; perhaps TRBD2 as D (6 bases). CDR1 is LNHNV and CDR2 is YYDKDF in the germline V gene (reference sequence). This CDR3 region has 17 residues. V was pared by 5 bases and J by 0 bases, with 17 bases between. The CDR3 loop reads CATSSQEGYQAKNIQYF. CDR3 DNA: TGTGCCACCAGCTCCCAGGAGGGGTACCAAGCCAAAAACATTCAGTACTTC.

This clone was counted between two and nine times. The rearrangement uses TRBV29-1 and TRBJ1-1; D not certain. Germline V gene lookup returns CDR1 SQVTM and CDR2 ANQGSEA. Deletions cut 6 bases from V and 1 base from J, with 12 bases between. The length of the CDR3 is 13 residues. CDR3 amino acids: CSVQVQTNTEAFF. CDR3 sequence (DNA): TGCAGCGTCCAGGTACAGACGAACACTGAAGCTTTCTTT.

This clone was observed once. The chain joins TRBV29-1 to TRBJ2-5; D gene unclear. The CDR3 is made up of 13 amino acids. V shed 7 bases and J shed 2 bases, with 14 bases lying between them. Per the germline V gene, CDR1 is SQVTM and CDR2 is ANQGSEA. The CDR3 is CSAQRNFQETQYF. The CDR3, as DNA: TGCAGCGCCCAAAGGAACTTTCAAGAGACCCAGTACTTC. Full variable domain (missing parts from reference TRBV29-1 and TRBJ2-5): SAVISQKPSRDICQRGTSLTIQCQVDSQVTMMFWYRQQPGQSLTLIATANQGSEATYESGFVIDKFPISRPNLTFSTLTVSNMSPEDSSIYLCSAQRNFQETQYFGPGTRLLVL.

CDR3 in amino acids: CAWKVPGYRDLNTEAFF. DNA for the CDR3: TGTGCCTGGAAGGTCCCGGGCTATCGGGATTTGAACACTGAAGCTTTCTTT. The chain uses TRBV30 and TRBJ1-1; D is unresolved. The CDR3 extends over 17 amino acids. Germline V lookup: CDR1 GTSNPN, CDR2 SVGIG (reference sequence). Trimming cost V 4 bases and J 0 bases, with 21 bases left between them.

The CDR3 loop reads CASTERTGSFYGYTF. CDR3 DNA: TGTGCCAGCACCGAGAGGACAGGGTCTTTCTATGGCTACACCTTC. The chain couples TRBV6-5 to TRBJ1-2; 8 positions match TRBD1. V lost 7 bases, J lost 4 bases, and 11 bases stayed unmatched. This CDR3 contains 15 residues. CDR1 MNHEY and CDR2 SVGAGI come from the germline V gene.